This T cell receptor (beta chain) was sequenced during a study of T cells in Graves' hyperthyroidism and ophthalmopathy. This clonotype was seen a few times. Regions amplified from RNA transcripts were the TCR beta CDR3 regions. In the first-round RT-PCR of the TCR CDR3, the HTBI primer set was used. TCRdb ran MiXCR on the multiplex PCR reads and lists one entry per CDR3 protein. Of around 560,000 distinct CDR3 sequences in the sample, about a sixth were seen once. CDR1 is SGHTS, CDR2 YDEGEE, per germline. This CDR3 is built from 13 residues. The V end lost 0 bases, the J end lost 7 bases, and 8 bases lay between the germline ends.

The chain links TRBV5-8 to TRBJ1-5; D not resolved. This sequence originates from a woman aged 18-29 years with Graves' hyperthyroidism. Sequencing used blood. The CDR3 nucleotides read TGTGCCAGCAGCTTGGGGGTTTGGCAGCCCCAGCATTTT. Protein product: CASSLGVWQPQHF. Together with reference TRBV5-8 and TRBJ1-5, the CDR3 gives the full variable domain: EAGVTQSPTHLIKTRGQQATLRCSPISGHTSVYWYQQALGLGLQFLLWYDEGEERNRGNFPPRFSGRQFPNYSSELNVNALELEDSALYLCASSLGVWQPQHFGDGTRLSIL.